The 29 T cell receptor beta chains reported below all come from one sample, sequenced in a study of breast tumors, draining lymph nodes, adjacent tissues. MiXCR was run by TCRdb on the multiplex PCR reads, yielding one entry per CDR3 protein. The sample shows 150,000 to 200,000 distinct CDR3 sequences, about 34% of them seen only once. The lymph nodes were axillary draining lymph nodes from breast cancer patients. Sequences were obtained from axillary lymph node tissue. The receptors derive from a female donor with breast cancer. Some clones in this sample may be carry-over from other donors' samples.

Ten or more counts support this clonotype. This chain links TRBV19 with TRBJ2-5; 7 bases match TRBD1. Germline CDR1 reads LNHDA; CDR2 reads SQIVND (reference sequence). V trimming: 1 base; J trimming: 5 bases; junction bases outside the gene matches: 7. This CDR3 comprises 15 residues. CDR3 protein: CASSIGRGGGETQYF. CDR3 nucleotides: TGTGCCAGTAGTATAGGGCGAGGGGGCGGTGAGACCCAGTACTTC.

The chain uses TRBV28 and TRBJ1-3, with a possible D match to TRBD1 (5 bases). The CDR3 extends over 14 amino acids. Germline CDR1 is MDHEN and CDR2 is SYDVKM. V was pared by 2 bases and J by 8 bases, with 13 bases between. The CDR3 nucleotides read TGTGCCAGCAGTTTAGGGGCCTGGGTGCACACCATATATTTT. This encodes CASSLGAWVHTIYF.

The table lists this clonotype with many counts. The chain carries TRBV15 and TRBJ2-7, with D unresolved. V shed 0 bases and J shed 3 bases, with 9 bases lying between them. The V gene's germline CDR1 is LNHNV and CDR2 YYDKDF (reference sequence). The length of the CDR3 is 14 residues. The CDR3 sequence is CATSRDDGHYEQYF. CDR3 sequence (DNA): TGTGCCACCAGCAGAGATGATGGTCACTACGAGCAGTACTTC.

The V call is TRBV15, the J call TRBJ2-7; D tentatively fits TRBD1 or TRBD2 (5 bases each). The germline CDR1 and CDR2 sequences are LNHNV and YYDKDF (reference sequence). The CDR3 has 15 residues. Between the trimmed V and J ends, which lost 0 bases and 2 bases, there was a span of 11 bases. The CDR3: CATSRDLGTTYEQYF. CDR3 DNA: TGTGCCACCAGCAGAGATTTAGGGACCACCTACGAGCAGTACTTC.

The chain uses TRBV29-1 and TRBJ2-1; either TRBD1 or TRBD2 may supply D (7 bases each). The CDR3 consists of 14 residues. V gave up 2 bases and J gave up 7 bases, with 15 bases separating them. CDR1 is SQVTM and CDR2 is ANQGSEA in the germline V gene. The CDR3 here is CSVESRGGRNEQFF. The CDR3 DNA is TGCAGCGTTGAAAGCAGGGGGGGTCGGAATGAGCAGTTCTTC.

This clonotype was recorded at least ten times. Here the CDR3 reads CASSQEGARRNTQYF. The CDR3 DNA is TGTGCCAGCAGCCAAGAAGGGGCTCGTCGGAATACGCAGTATTTT. V is TRBV14 and J is TRBJ2-3; D is possibly TRBD1 (5 bases). Germline V CDR1 and CDR2: SGHDN, FVKESK. V lost 0 bases to trimming and J lost 7 bases, with 14 bases between them. The CDR3 totals 15 residues.

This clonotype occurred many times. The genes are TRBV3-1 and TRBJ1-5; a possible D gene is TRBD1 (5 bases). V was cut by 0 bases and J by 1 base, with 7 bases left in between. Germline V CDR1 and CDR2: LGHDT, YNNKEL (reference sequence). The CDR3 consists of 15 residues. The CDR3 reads CASSQDGGSNQPQHF. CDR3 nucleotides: TGTGCCAGCAGCCAAGATGGGGGGAGCAATCAGCCCCAGCATTTT.

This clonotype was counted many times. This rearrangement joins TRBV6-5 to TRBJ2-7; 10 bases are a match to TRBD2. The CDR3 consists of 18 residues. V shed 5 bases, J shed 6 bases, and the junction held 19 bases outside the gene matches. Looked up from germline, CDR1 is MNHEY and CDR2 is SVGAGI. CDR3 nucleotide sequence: TGTGCCAGCAGTCGTCAGGGACCACTAGCGGGAAAGGCATCCGAGCAGTACTTC. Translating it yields CASSRQGPLAGKASEQYF.

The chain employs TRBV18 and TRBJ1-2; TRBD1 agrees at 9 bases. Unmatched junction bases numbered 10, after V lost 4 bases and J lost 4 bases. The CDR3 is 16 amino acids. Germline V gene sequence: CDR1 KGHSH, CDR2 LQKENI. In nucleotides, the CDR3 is TGTGCCAGCTCACTCGAGAACCGGACAGGGGCCTATGGCTACACCTTC. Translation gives CASSLENRTGAYGYTF.

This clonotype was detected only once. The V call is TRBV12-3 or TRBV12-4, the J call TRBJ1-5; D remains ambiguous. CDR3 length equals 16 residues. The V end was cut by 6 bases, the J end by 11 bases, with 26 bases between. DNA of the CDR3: TGTGCCAGCAGCCCTCTAGGACTAGCGGGGTGGAAGACCCAGCATTTT. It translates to CASSPLGLAGWKTQHF.

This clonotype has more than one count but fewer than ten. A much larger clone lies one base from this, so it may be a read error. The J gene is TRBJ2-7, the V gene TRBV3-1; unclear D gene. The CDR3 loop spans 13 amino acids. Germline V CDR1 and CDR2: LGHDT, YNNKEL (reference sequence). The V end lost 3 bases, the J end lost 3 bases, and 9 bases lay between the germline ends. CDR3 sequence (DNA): TGTGCCAGCAGCCAGTCGGCCAGCTACGAGCAGTACTTC. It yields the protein CASSQSASYEQYF.

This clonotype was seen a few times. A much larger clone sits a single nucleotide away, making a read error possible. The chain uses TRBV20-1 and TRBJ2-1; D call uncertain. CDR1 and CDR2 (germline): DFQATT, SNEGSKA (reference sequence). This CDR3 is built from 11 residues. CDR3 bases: TGCAGTGCACCGGACGTCAATGAGCAGTCCTTC. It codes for CSAPDVNEQSF.

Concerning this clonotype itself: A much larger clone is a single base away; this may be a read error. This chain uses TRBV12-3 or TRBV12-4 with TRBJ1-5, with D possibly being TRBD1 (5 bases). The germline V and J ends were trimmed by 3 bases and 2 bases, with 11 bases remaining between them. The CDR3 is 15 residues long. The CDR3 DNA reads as TGTGCCAGCAGTTTCTGGGGGAAAGGCAATCAGCCCCAGCATTTT. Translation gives CASSFWGKGNQPQHF.

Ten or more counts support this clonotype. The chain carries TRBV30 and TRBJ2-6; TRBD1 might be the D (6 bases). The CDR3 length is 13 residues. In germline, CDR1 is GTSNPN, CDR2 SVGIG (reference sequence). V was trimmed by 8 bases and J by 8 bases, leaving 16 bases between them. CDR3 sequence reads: CAGEGEGTNVLTF. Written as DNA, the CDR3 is TGTGCCGGAGAGGGGGAAGGGACCAACGTCCTGACTTTC.

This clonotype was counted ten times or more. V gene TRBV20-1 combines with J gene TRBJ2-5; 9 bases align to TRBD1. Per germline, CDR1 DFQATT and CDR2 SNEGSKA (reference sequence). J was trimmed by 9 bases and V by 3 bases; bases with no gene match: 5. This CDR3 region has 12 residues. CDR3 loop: CSASNRGRAQYF. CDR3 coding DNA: TGCAGTGCTAGTAACAGGGGGCGCGCCCAGTACTTC.

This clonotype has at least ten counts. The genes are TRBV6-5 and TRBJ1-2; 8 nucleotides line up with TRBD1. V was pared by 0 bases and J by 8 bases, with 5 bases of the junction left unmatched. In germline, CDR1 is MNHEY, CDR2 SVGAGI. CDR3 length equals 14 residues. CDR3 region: CASSYSSGGRGYTF. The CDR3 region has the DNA TGTGCCAGCAGTTACTCATCAGGGGGCAGGGGCTACACCTTC.

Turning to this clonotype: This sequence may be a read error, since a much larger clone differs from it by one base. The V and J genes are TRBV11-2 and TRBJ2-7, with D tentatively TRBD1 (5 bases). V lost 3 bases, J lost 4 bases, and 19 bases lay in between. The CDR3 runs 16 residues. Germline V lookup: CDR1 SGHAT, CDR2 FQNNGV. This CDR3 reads CASSFDPDTSTYEQYF. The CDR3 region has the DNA TGTGCCAGCAGCTTTGACCCGGACACATCCACGTACGAGCAGTACTTC.

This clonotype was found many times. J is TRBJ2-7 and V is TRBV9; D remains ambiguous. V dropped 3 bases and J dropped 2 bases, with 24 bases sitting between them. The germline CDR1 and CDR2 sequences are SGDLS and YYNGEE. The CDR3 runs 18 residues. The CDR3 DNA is TGTGCCAGCAGCGGTAATCTGGATAAGCCAAGCCCAACCTACGAGCAGTACTTC. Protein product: CASSGNLDKPSPTYEQYF.

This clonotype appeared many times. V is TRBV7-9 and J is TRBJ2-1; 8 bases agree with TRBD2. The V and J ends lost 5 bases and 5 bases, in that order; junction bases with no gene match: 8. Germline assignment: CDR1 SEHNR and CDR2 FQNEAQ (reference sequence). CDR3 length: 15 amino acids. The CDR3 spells CASSAVGGGDNEQFF. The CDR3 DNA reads TGTGCCAGCAGCGCCGTCGGGGGGGGGGACAATGAGCAGTTCTTC.

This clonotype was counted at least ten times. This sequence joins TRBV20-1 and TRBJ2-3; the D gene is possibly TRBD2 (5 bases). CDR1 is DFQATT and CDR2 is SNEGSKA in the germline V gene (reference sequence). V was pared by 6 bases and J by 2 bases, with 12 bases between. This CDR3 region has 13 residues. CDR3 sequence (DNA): TGCAGTGCAACTAGGGTCAACACAGATACGCAGTATTTT. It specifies CSATRVNTDTQYF.

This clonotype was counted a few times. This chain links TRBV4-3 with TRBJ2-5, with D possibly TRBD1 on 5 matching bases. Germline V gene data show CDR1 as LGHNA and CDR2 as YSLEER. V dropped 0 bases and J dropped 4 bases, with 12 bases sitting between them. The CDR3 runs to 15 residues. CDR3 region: CASSQDERGRETQYF. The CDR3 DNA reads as TGCGCCAGCAGCCAAGATGAAAGGGGTCGAGAGACCCAGTACTTC.

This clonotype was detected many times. CDR3 coding DNA: TGCGCCAGCAGCTTGGAGACTACCTCCTACAATGAGCAGTTCTTC. Protein: CASSLETTSYNEQFF. The J gene is TRBJ2-1, the V gene TRBV5-1, with a weak D call TRBD2 (5 bases). V lost 0 bases, J lost 0 bases, and 7 bases lay in between. This CDR3 has 15 residues. The V gene's germline CDR1 is SGHRS and CDR2 YFSETQ.

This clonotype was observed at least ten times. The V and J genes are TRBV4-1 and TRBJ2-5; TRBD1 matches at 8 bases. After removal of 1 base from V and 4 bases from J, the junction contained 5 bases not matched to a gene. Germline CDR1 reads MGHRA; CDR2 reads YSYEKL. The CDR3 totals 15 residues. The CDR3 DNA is TGCGCCAGCAGCCAAGGGCAGGGGGCGGGAGAGACCCAGTACTTC. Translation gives CASSQGQGAGETQYF.

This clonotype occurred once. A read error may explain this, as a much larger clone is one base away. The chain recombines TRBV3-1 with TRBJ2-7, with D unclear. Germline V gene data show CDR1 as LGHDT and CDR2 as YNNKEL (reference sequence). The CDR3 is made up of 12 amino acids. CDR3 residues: CAISRRDYEQYF. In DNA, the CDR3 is TGTGCCATCAGCCGGCGCGATTACGAGCAGTACTTC.

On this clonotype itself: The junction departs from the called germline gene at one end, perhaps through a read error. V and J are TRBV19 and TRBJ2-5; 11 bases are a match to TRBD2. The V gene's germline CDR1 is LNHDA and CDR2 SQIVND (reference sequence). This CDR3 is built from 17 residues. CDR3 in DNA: TGTGCCAGTAGTATAGGCCTAGCGGGGGGCCTTAAAGAGACCCAGTCCTTC. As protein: CASSIGLAGGLKETQSF. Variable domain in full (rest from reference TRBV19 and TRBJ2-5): DGGITQSPKYLFRKEGQNVTLSCEQNLNHDAMYWYRQDPGQGLRLIYYSQIVNDFQKGDIAEGYSVSREKKESFPLTVTSAQKNPTAFYLCASSIGLAGGLKETQSFGPGTRLLVL.

The CDR3, as DNA: TGTGCCAGCAGGCCAGGAGGAGCGGACACCGGGGAGCTGTTTTTT. Translating gives CASRPGGADTGELFF. This chain uses TRBV11-2 with TRBJ2-2, with TRBD2 as a possible D gene (5 bases). Germline V gene lookup returns CDR1 SGHAT and CDR2 FQNNGV. The CDR3 totals 15 residues. V lost 6 bases, J lost 3 bases, and 14 bases lay in between.

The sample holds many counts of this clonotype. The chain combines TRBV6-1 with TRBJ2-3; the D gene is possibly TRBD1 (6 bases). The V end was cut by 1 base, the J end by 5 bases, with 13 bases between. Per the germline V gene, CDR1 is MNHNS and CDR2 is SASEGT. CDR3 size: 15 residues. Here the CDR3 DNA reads TGTGCCAGCAGTGAAGGGGCAGGGGAGAGAGATACGCAGTATTTT. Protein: CASSEGAGERDTQYF.

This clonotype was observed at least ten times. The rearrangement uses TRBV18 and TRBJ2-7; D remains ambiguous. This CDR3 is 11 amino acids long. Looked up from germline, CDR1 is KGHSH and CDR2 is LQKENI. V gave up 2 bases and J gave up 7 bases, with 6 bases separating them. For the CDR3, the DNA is TGTGCCAGCTCACCAGGAGAAGAGCAGTACTTC. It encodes CASSPGEEQYF. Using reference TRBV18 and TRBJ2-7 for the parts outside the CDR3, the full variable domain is NAGVMQNPRHLVRRRGQEARLRCSPMKGHSHVYWYRQLPEEGLKFMVYLQKENIIDESGMPKERFSAEFPKEGPSILRIQQVVRGDSAAYFCASSPGEEQYFGPGTRLTVT.

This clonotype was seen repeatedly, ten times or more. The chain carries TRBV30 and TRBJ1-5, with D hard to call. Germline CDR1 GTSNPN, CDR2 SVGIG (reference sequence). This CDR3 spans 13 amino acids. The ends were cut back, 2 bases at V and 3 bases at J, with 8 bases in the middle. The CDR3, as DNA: TGTGCCTGGAGTTCTGGACCCAATCAGCCCCAGCATTTT. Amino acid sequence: CAWSSGPNQPQHF.